The present T cell receptor beta chain was sequenced within a study of blood T cell repertoires in COVID-19. For the study at large: Sample material is recorded as cDNA or gDNA derived from T cells, B-cell-depleted T cells, or PBMCs.

V was pared by 2 bases and J by 8 bases, with 15 bases between. The germline gives CDR1 SGHTA, CDR2 FQGNSA. The CDR3 is 15 residues long. Authors' data handling: The assay estimated nucleated cells by amplifying reference gene primers. Sequenced by immunoSEQ multiplex PCR; TCRdb stores in-frame clones only, minus some. V, J and clone size reflect that table, while D and trimming were determined from the DNA. This table holds about 380,000 clones, more than 75% found once. Assignment of participants to cohorts was predicated upon participant-reported clinical history. The sequence derives from a woman younger than 35 who had recovered from COVID-19. The chain employs TRBV7-2 and TRBJ1-4; a possible D gene is TRBD1 (6 bases). Source material: PBMCs or T cells enriched from blood (not recorded which). The CDR3 spells CASSLNGGAGEKLFF. The CDR3 nucleotides read TGTGCCAGCAGCTTAAATGGGGGGGCCGGGGAAAAACTGTTTTTT.